These T cell receptor beta chains were read from a single sample in a study of blood T cell repertoires in COVID-19. TCRdb's table, derived via immunoSEQ multiplex PCR, lists solely in-frame clones and lacks some. The data contain roughly 150,000 clones, 65% to 85% of them singletons. The sample was PBMCs or T cells enriched from blood (not recorded which). These receptors all stem from a woman aged 40-49 years with acute COVID-19. Both conserved end residues are part of each CDR3. The size entry is marked missing in some rows and otherwise reads once, few, many or a size class.

CDR3	size	J	V
CASSLGQGSGGYTF	NA	TRBJ1-2	TRBV5-1
CASTRVNDYNEQFF	NA	TRBJ2-1	TRBV9
CASSPSGSGRWTDTQYF	NA	TRBJ2-3	TRBV9
CASSTLAGSYEQYF	NA	TRBJ2-7	TRBV5-6
CASSPASISRGLVTNTEAFF	NA	TRBJ1-1	TRBV18
CASILPGQGAVGELFF	NA	TRBJ2-2	TRBV11-2
CASGSRDRGYEQYF	NA	TRBJ2-7	TRBV27
CAWSGPGQGANSPLHF	NA	TRBJ1-6	TRBV30
CASSSSKLNTEAFF	NA	TRBJ1-1	TRBV7-9
CASSEPRGGGRNTEAFF	few	TRBJ1-1	TRBV6-1
CASTRDRGNSNQPQHF	once	TRBJ1-5	TRBV6-6
CASSTLPASGAETQYF	NA	TRBJ2-5	TRBV7-8
CASSLTGTMGRDTQYF	NA	TRBJ2-3	TRBV7-3
CASSPRDRTNEKLFF	NA	TRBJ1-4	TRBV11-3
CASSQVGRTSVSDEQFF	NA	TRBJ2-1	TRBV25-1
CATSSLAGATDTQYF	few	TRBJ2-3	TRBV24-1
CASSLGTANQPQHF	NA	TRBJ1-5	TRBV7-2
CAWSVRGYYNSPLHF	many	TRBJ1-6	TRBV30
CASRTRGANTEAFF	NA	TRBJ1-1	TRBV2
CASSIRDIGPYGYTF	NA	TRBJ1-2	TRBV19
CASSEVVADGYTF	NA	TRBJ1-2	TRBV6-1
CASSERGGFYNEQFF	NA	TRBJ2-1	TRBV6-4
CASRRDRGLVGYTF	NA	TRBJ1-2	TRBV6-6
CASSLGPGQDYGYTF	NA	TRBJ1-2	TRBV7-8
CASSLAGGHNEQFF	NA	TRBJ2-1	TRBV7-3
CASSLEAARQREYYEQYF	once	TRBJ2-7	TRBV4-2
CAWTHAGLNEKLFF	once	TRBJ1-4	TRBV30
CASSSGQVTGELFF	NA	TRBJ2-2	TRBV11-3
CASSGNRGSDRTNEKLFF	NA	TRBJ1-4	TRBV25-1
CASSRTSSQPQHF	NA	TRBJ1-5	TRBV6-5
CASSFSGGNQPQHF	NA	TRBJ1-5	TRBV7-9
CASSTDSSLTNYGYTF	few	TRBJ1-2	TRBV5-1
CASSLTRTGDSMNTEAFF	NA	TRBJ1-1	TRBV18
CATSRAPSEAFF	many	TRBJ1-1	TRBV15
CASSFPGTGDGYTF	NA	TRBJ1-2	TRBV5-6
CASSPRNRQNEKLFF	NA	TRBJ1-4	TRBV19
CASSDNGSSDEQYF	NA	TRBJ2-7	TRBV6-1
CAWERNRVGDYGYTF	NA	TRBJ1-2	TRBV30
CASSVSGAGTSGTDTQYF	NA	TRBJ2-3	TRBV9
CASSKDRNTEAFF	once	TRBJ1-1	TRBV7-3
CASRGGRAADTQYF	many	TRBJ2-3	TRBV19
CASSLEAGTRGTDTQYF	NA	TRBJ2-3	TRBV7-2